Here is one T cell receptor beta chain with its context. This same CDR3 is encoded by further DNA sequences in the sample. The data are from a study of shared clonotypes between healthy human individuals. The germline gives CDR1 SGHRS, CDR2 YFSETQ. V was trimmed by 1 base and J by 5 bases, leaving 6 bases between them. The CDR3 consists of 12 residues. Produced via immunoSEQ multiplex PCR; TCRdb's table is partial and in-frame only. The sample contains approximately 1.5 million clones, approximately 98% of which appear only once. The sequenced sample consisted of naive CD4+ T cells sorted from blood. The sample's subset: CD45RA+ positively selected. This clonotype was sampled from a man between 25 and 39 years old in good health. V and J are TRBV5-1 and TRBJ2-5; D uncertain. CDR3 sequence reads: CASSLSLETQYF. CDR3 sequence (DNA): TGCGCCAGCAGCTTGTCTTTGGAGACCCAGTACTTC.